These 27 T cell receptor beta chains were sequenced from one sample in a study of OX40 agonist ivuxolimab in advanced cancers. Assay used: immunoSEQ multiplex PCR; TCRdb lists only in-frame clones, some missing. Among about 70,000 clones listed, 80% to 90% were seen once. This sample comprised CD4+ or CD8+ T cells sorted from blood, obtained in a trial of the OX40 agonist ivuxolimab. These receptor sequences come from an adult with an advanced solid tumor such as melanoma, head and neck, liver or kidney cancer.

The rearrangement joins TRBV29-1 to TRBJ2-5, with TRBD2 identical over 12 bases. Losses at the gene ends were 5 bases for V and 4 bases for J; bases not matched to a gene: 8. Germline V lookup: CDR1 SQVTM, CDR2 ANQGSEA. There are 15 residues in the CDR3. CDR3 sequence reads: CSVLGLAGGRETQYF. The CDR3 nucleotides read TGCAGCGTTCTTGGTCTAGCGGGAGGGCGAGAGACCCAGTACTTC.

The chain recombines TRBV29-1 with TRBJ2-3; perhaps TRBD2 as D (6 bases). The V and J ends lost 6 bases and 4 bases respectively, with 26 bases between them. The CDR3 loop spans 17 amino acids. Germline lookup yields CDR1 SQVTM and CDR2 ANQGSEA. CDR3 bases: TGCAGCGTGGGGGAACGGCGGCTAGCGAGCGTTCCAGATACGCAGTATTTT. Amino acid sequence: CSVGERRLASVPDTQYF.

J is TRBJ2-1 and V is TRBV2; perhaps TRBD1 as D (6 bases). Trimming left V 7 bases short and J 4 bases short, with 14 bases between. CDR3 length: 14 residues. CDR1 is SNHLY, CDR2 FYNNEI, per germline. The CDR3 coding sequence is TGTGCCAGCACTCCGGGACATAATTACAATGAGCAGTTCTTC. It translates to CASTPGHNYNEQFF.

J is TRBJ2-7 and V is TRBV7-6; D gene unclear. V was clipped by 5 bases and J by 1 base, with 21 bases between them. This CDR3 is built from 17 residues. Germline V gene sequence: CDR1 SGHVS, CDR2 FNYEAQ. CDR3 sequence: CASSPQAHPALSYEQYF. Here the CDR3 DNA reads TGTGCCAGCAGCCCGCAAGCACACCCTGCCTTATCCTACGAGCAGTACTTC.

The count of this clone is one. V usage is TRBV7-2 and J usage is TRBJ1-6; tentative D call: TRBD1 (6 bases). This CDR3 contains 16 residues. Looked up from germline, CDR1 is SGHTA and CDR2 is FQGNSA. Trimming shortened V by 5 bases and J by 4 bases, and 15 bases separated the two germline ends. CDR3 nucleotides: TGTGCCAGCAGCCCACAGGGACTCGGGTATAATTCACCCCTCCACTTT. It codes for CASSPQGLGYNSPLHF.

The chain recombines TRBV6-1 with TRBJ1-2; D remains unclear. V lost 2 bases, J lost 7 bases, and 17 bases lay in between. Looked up from germline, CDR1 is MNHNS and CDR2 is SASEGT. The CDR3 sequence is 15 residues long. The CDR3 DNA is TGTGCCAGCAGTGAAAGGGCTCCTTGGACGGGTGGCTACACCTTC. This translates into CASSERAPWTGGYTF.

The chain couples TRBV29-1 to TRBJ2-2, with 8 bases identical to TRBD2. Germline V gene data show CDR1 as SQVTM and CDR2 as ANQGSEA. Germline trimming cut 7 bases from V and 4 bases from J; bases unmatched to any gene: 11. The CDR3 extends over 15 amino acids. CDR3 protein: CSASGTRSGTGELFF. The CDR3 bases are TGCAGCGCGTCCGGGACTAGATCGGGCACCGGGGAGCTGTTTTTT.

In the case of this clone: An end of the junction differs from the germline gene, which may be a read error. The chain couples TRBV7-9 to TRBJ2-7, with D possibly being TRBD1 or TRBD2 (7 bases each). The CDR3 loop spans 13 amino acids. The germline V gene encodes CDR1 SEHNR and CDR2 FQNEAQ (reference sequence). The DNA for the CDR3 is TGTGCCAGCAGCTTCGAAGCAGGGGGGGTCTGGGACTTC. Protein product: CASSFEAGGVWDF. Based on the CDR3 plus reference TRBV7-9 and TRBJ2-7, the full variable domain is DTGVSQNPRHKITKRGQNVTFRCDPISEHNRLYWYRQTLGQGPEFLTYFQNEAQLEKSRLLSDRFSAERPKGSFSTLEIQRTEQGDSAMYLCASSFEAGGVWDFGPGTRLTVT.

The chain joins TRBV19 to TRBJ2-7; 7 bases line up with TRBD2. The CDR3 consists of 15 residues. CDR1 and CDR2 (germline): LNHDA, SQIVND (reference sequence). Unmatched junction bases numbered 4, after V lost 0 bases and J lost 2 bases. CDR3 sequence: CASSIDGRGTYEQYF. The DNA for the CDR3 is TGTGCCAGTAGTATAGATGGGCGGGGGACCTACGAGCAGTACTTC.

The rearrangement joins TRBV19 to TRBJ2-2, with TRBD1 matching over 8 bases. Germline CDR1 LNHDA, CDR2 SQIVND (reference sequence). V lost 7 bases, J lost 1 base, and 2 bases stayed unmatched. This CDR3 comprises 14 residues. This chain's CDR3 is CASKGTGNTGELFF. The CDR3 coding sequence is TGTGCCAGTAAGGGGACAGGGAACACCGGGGAGCTGTTTTTT.

CDR3 in amino acids: CASSLARGQGQYF. Here the CDR3 DNA reads TGTGCCAGCAGCCTCGCCCGAGGACAGGGGCAGTATTTT. The chain is built from TRBV7-3 and TRBJ2-3; TRBD1 matches 8 bases. Trimming at V came to 5 bases and at J to 11 bases, leaving 9 bases not matched to a gene. The germline CDR1 and CDR2 sequences are SGHTA and FQGTGA. The length of the CDR3 is 13 residues.

This clone was found a few times. This chain connects TRBV5-4 to TRBJ1-1; D is uncertain. Between the trimmed V and J ends, which lost 1 base and 1 base, there was a span of 5 bases. The V gene's germline CDR1 is SGHNT and CDR2 YYREEE (reference sequence). The CDR3 runs 13 residues. CDR3: CASSLWQNTEAFF. In DNA form, the CDR3 reads TGTGCCAGCAGCTTGTGGCAGAACACTGAAGCTTTCTTT.

This chain links TRBV9 with TRBJ2-1, with 15 bases aligning to TRBD2. The CDR3 extends over 17 amino acids. Germline values: CDR1 SGDLS, CDR2 YYNGEE. With 3 bases clipped from V and 6 bases from J, the junction kept 7 bases outside the gene matches. The CDR3 loop is CASSALGLAGGGNEQFF. The CDR3 coding sequence is TGTGCCAGCAGCGCCCTGGGACTAGCGGGAGGTGGCAATGAGCAGTTCTTC.

The chain carries TRBV10-3 and TRBJ1-5, with 10 nucleotides matching TRBD1. Germline CDR1 reads ENHRY; CDR2 reads SYGVKD. There are 16 residues in the CDR3. V shed 3 bases and J 6 bases; nucleotides not matched to a gene: 8. CDR3 in amino acids: CAISEPRQGATQPQHF. CDR3 DNA: TGTGCCATCAGTGAACCAAGACAGGGGGCTACTCAGCCCCAGCATTTT.

The chain joins TRBV18 to TRBJ1-5; D ambiguous. The CDR3 is 15 amino acids. Trimming pared 6 bases from V and 9 bases from J, leaving 21 bases between. The germline gives CDR1 KGHSH, CDR2 LQKENI. The CDR3 loop reads CASSPPGDMGRPQHF. The CDR3 DNA sequence: TGTGCCAGCTCCCCCCCGGGAGATATGGGGAGGCCCCAGCATTTT.

The V call is TRBV2, the J call TRBJ2-7; TRBD2 might be the D (6 bases). Trimming shortened V by 4 bases and J by 6 bases, and 13 bases separated the two germline ends. Germline-derived CDR1 and CDR2 are SNHLY and FYNNEI. This CDR3 is 13 amino acids long. The CDR3 region has the DNA TGTGCCAGCAGTGGACCCGGGGGACTCGAGCAGTACTTC. Translating gives CASSGPGGLEQYF. The variable domain in full, with the rest retrieved from reference TRBV2 and TRBJ2-7, is EPEVTQTPSHQVTQMGQEVILRCVPISNHLYFYWYRQILGQKVEFLVSFYNNEISEKSEIFDDQFSVERPDGSNFTLKIRSTKLEDSAMYFCASSGPGGLEQYFGPGTRLTVT.

V and J are TRBV19 and TRBJ1-5, with D maybe TRBD1 (5 bases). From germline, CDR1 is LNHDA and CDR2 SQIVND (reference sequence). V lost 6 bases and J 3 bases, leaving 9 bases between the germline ends. CDR3 length: 13 amino acids. The CDR3 sequence: CASSQGSNQPQHF. In DNA form, the CDR3 reads TGTGCCAGTAGCCAGGGATCCAATCAGCCCCAGCATTTT.

The V and J genes are TRBV9 and TRBJ1-6, with TRBD1 identical over 10 bases. V lost 3 bases and J lost 5; bases outside the gene matches: 5. The CDR3 is made up of 16 amino acids. CDR1 is SGDLS and CDR2 is YYNGEE in the germline V gene. CDR3: CASSAQTGGHNSPLHF. Written as DNA, the CDR3 is TGTGCCAGCAGCGCTCAGACAGGGGGCCATAATTCACCCCTCCACTTT. Supplemented by reference TRBV9 and TRBJ1-6, the full variable domain reads DSGVTQTPKHLITATGQRVTLRCSPRSGDLSVYWYQQSLDQGLQFLIQYYNGEERAKGNILERFSAQQFPDLHSELNLSSLELGDSALYFCASSAQTGGHNSPLHFGNGTRLTVT.

The table lists this clone with a few counts. J is TRBJ1-2 and V is TRBV7-2, with D uncertain. V lost 4 bases and J lost 8, with 17 bases in between. This CDR3 comprises 14 residues. In germline, CDR1 is SGHTA, CDR2 FQGNSA. The DNA for the CDR3 is TGTGCCAGCAGCTCATCGTACGGTACCCGGGGCTACACCTTC. It yields the protein CASSSSYGTRGYTF.

The V and J genes are TRBV27 and TRBJ1-5; the D gene is possibly TRBD1 (6 bases). V shed 3 bases and J shed 2 bases, with 11 bases lying between them. This CDR3 is built from 15 residues. Germline CDR1 and CDR2: MNHEY and SMNVEV (reference sequence). The CDR3 nucleotides are TGTGCCAGCAGTTTGGGGTCAGGGGGCAATCAGCCCCAGCATTTT. It codes for CASSLGSGGNQPQHF.

The V gene is TRBV5-4, the J gene TRBJ2-6, with a weak D call TRBD2 (6 bases). Germline CDR1 reads SGHNT; CDR2 reads YYREEE (reference sequence). This CDR3 has 15 amino acids. Trimming cost V 4 bases and J 0 bases, with 8 bases left between them. CDR3 loop: CASSQAGSGANVLTF. For the CDR3, the DNA is TGTGCCAGCAGCCAAGCGGGCTCTGGGGCCAACGTCCTGACTTTC.

The V gene is TRBV10-2, the J gene TRBJ1-4, with no clear D. CDR3 length: 15 amino acids. Deletions cut 0 bases from V and 5 bases from J, with 10 bases between. CDR1 is WSHSY and CDR2 is SAAADI in the germline V gene. CDR3 coding DNA: TGCGCCAGCAGTGAGTCGATAATCCAGAATGAAAAACTGTTTTTT. Translation gives CASSESIIQNEKLFF.

J is TRBJ1-1 and V is TRBV7-3, with D perhaps TRBD1 (6 bases). Per germline, CDR1 SGHTA and CDR2 FQGTGA. V dropped 5 bases and J dropped 6 bases, with 13 bases sitting between them. There are 13 residues in the CDR3. CDR3 bases: TGTGCCAGCAGCCGTTCTAGGGGGGCTGAAGCTTTCTTT. Translation: CASSRSRGAEAFF.

The table lists this clone with a count of one. This rearrangement joins TRBV15 to TRBJ2-5, with a possible D match to TRBD2 (5 bases). The V gene's germline CDR1 is LNHNV and CDR2 YYDKDF (reference sequence). This CDR3 is 16 amino acids long. Between the trimmed V and J ends, which lost 1 base and 0 bases, there was a span of 12 bases. The CDR3 DNA reads as TGTGCCACCAGCAGAGGGGTCATGAGGGACCAAGAGACCCAGTACTTC. It is translated as CATSRGVMRDQETQYF.

The V and J genes are TRBV9 and TRBJ1-1, with TRBD1 matching over 7 bases. The germline V gene has CDR1 SGDLS and CDR2 YYNGEE. Trimming at V came to 4 bases and at J to 1 base, leaving 4 bases not matched to a gene. The length of the CDR3 is 14 residues. The CDR3 DNA sequence: TGTGCCAGCAGCTGGGGGACAGAGAACACTGAAGCTTTCTTT. This encodes CASSWGTENTEAFF.

The gene calls are TRBV7-9 and TRBJ2-1, with 12 positions matching TRBD2. The CDR3 contains 17 residues. V shed 5 bases, J shed 7 bases, and the junction held 12 bases outside the gene matches. Germline values: CDR1 SEHNR, CDR2 FQNEAQ (reference sequence). CDR3 coding DNA: TGTGCCAGCAGCCCGGCGGTTACTAGCGGGGGGAGGAATGAGCAGTTCTTC. It is translated as CASSPAVTSGGRNEQFF.

V usage is TRBV11-3 and J usage is TRBJ2-1, with 11 bases that match TRBD2. From germline, CDR1 is SGHNT and CDR2 YENEEA. V dropped 5 bases and J dropped 7; count of bases not matched to a gene: 4. The CDR3 consists of 14 residues. CDR3 in DNA: TGTGCCAGCAGCCCTTCTAGCGGGAGGAATGAGCAGTTCTTC. Its protein product is CASSPSSGRNEQFF.